This T cell receptor (beta chain) was sequenced for a study of T-cell reconstitution after alpha-beta-depleted transplantation in children. The V gene end was trimmed by 5 bases and the J gene end by 6 bases; junction bases not matched to a gene: 4. The CDR3 has 13 residues. Germline V gives CDR1 SGHVS, CDR2 FQNEAQ. As it was prepared, the TCRbeta library received unique molecular identifiers. TCRdb re-called the PCR reads through MiXCR, storing one row per CDR3 protein. Of 600,000 to 700,000 distinct CDR3 sequences listed, roughly 17% are singletons. This clonotype was observed a few times. V usage is TRBV7-8 and J usage is TRBJ2-7, with 10 bases matching TRBD1. The source is a human donor who donated a stem cell graft to a child with acute myeloid leukemia. This specimen consisted of PBMCs from the stem cell graft donor, obtained from the stem cell graft. CDR3 sequence reads: CASSPRDRGEQYV. The DNA of the CDR3 is TGTGCCAGCAGCCCTCGGGACAGGGGCGAGCAGTACGTC.